These 2 T cell receptor beta chains share one sample of origin, sequenced in a study of cytomegalovirus exposure and HLA in healthy donors. This PCR relied on a set of 60 Vbeta primers and 13 Jbeta primers. Libraries were prepared by immunoSEQ multiplex PCR; TCRdb keeps only in-frame clonotypes and omits some of them. The sample holds about 140,000 clones; less than 85% are singletons and the top ten take approximately 8.3%. Specimen: PBMCs. The receptors originated from a woman aged 50 to 65 in good health and CMV-seropositive.

The gene calls are TRBV7-6 and TRBJ2-1; TRBD1 agrees at 12 bases. The CDR3 covers 15 residues. Germline CDR1 reads SGHVS; CDR2 reads FNYEAQ. Unmatched junction bases numbered 3, after V lost 5 bases and J lost 4 bases. DNA of the CDR3: TGTGCCAGCAGCGTGGGACAGGGGGCTTACAATGAGCAGTTCTTC. Protein product: CASSVGQGAYNEQFF.

The V gene is TRBV5-1, the J gene TRBJ2-3; D is uncertain. V was shortened by 0 bases and J by 2 bases, with 10 bases between the two germline ends. Germline values: CDR1 SGHRS, CDR2 YFSETQ. This CDR3 spans 15 amino acids. The CDR3 loop is CASSLEARPTDTQYF. The DNA for the CDR3 is TGCGCCAGCAGCTTGGAGGCGAGGCCCACAGATACGCAGTATTTT.